The text below deals with one TCR beta chain. The data stem from a study of blood T cell repertoires in COVID-19. The wider study: Both acute and convalescent COVID-19 samples were obtained from the United States, Italy and Spain. Sources were T cells, B-cell-depleted T cells, or PBMCs; the material itself was cDNA or gDNA.

Source study methods: Reference gene primers were amplified, and this amplification served to estimate nucleated cell counts. Here immunoSEQ multiplex PCR was the method, and the copy in TCRdb shows in-frame clones only, minus some. V and J calls and clone size are as listed in that table; D and trimming were resolved from the DNA. The sample holds about 160,000 clones, around 93% seen once. This CDR3 is 15 amino acids long. Germline CDR1 SGHRS, CDR2 YFSETQ. Trimming shortened V by 0 bases and J by 7 bases, and 11 bases separated the two germline ends. This chain joins TRBV5-1 and TRBJ1-6; D might be TRBD1 (6 bases). Specimen: peripheral blood. This receptor was obtained from a woman between 50 and 59 years old with acute or convalescent COVID-19. CDR3 residues: CASSLDRVANSPLHF. The CDR3 coding sequence is TGCGCCAGCAGCTTGGACAGGGTGGCAAATTCACCCCTCCACTTT.